This TCR beta chain was recovered during a study of blood T cells in healthy people across ages. This clonotype was observed a handful of times. The CDR3 consists of 13 residues. Per germline, CDR1 LNHDA and CDR2 SQIVND (reference sequence). The V gene end was trimmed by 11 bases and the J gene end by 4 bases; junction bases not matched to a gene: 7. The use of a sample-barcoded 5' primer and a J-beta primer mix characterized a second PCR of roughly 7 to 11 cycles. In TCRdb, the 5' RACE reads were re-called with MiXCR into one record per CDR3 protein. The table includes hundreds of thousands of distinct CDR3 sequences, approximately 21% detected once.

The sample was blood. J is TRBJ2-1 and V is TRBV19, with 8 positions matching TRBD2. This clonotype originated in a man aged 70-80 years in good health. CDR3 nucleotides: TGTGCCGGTCCGGGAGGGTCATACAATGAGCAGTTCTTC. It translates to CAGPGGSYNEQFF.